One TCR beta chain is described in this entry. This record belongs to a study of Ad26.COV2.S vaccination and SARS-CoV-2 variants. The treatment here: around 19 received Ad26.COV2.S at low or high dose, single or two shots; about 5 received placebo; per-sample allocation not given. The study sampled participants on day 63 after the first vaccine or placebo injection. The individual, an adult aged 18-55 years, was a donor in Boston. The shot given was an Ad26 vector that makes Wuhan-strain SARS-CoV-2 spike. Germline-derived CDR1 and CDR2 are SGHTS and YDEGEE. The CDR3 is made up of 11 amino acids. V was pared by 3 bases and J by 10 bases, with 8 bases between. Clones were read by immunoSEQ multiplex PCR, and TCRdb kept only the in-frame ones, dropping some. The repertoire holds hundreds of thousands of clones, more than 70% seen once, with roughly 3.5% in the top ten.

The source is a person between 18 and 59 years old who received the Ad26.COV2.S COVID-19 vaccine or a placebo. The chain joins TRBV5-8 to TRBJ1-5; D is unresolved. This specimen consisted of peripheral blood, obtained in a trial of Ad26.COV2.S vaccine versus placebo. The chain's CDR3 is CASSSHVPQHF. Here the CDR3 DNA reads TGTGCCAGCAGCTCCCATGTTCCCCAGCATTTT.